The 2 T cell receptor beta chains below were found in one sample sequenced in a study of OX40 agonist ivuxolimab in advanced cancers. The repertoire was sequenced with immunoSEQ multiplex PCR; TCRdb's copy has only in-frame clones and lacks some. Of tens of thousands of clones listed, roughly 80% were seen once; the top ten hold roughly 4%. The sample here was CD4+ or CD8+ T cells sorted from blood, taken in a trial of the OX40 agonist ivuxolimab. All receptors derive from an adult with an advanced solid tumor such as melanoma, head and neck, liver or kidney cancer.

The gene calls are TRBV19 and TRBJ2-6; 9 nucleotides align to TRBD1. The ends lost 10 bases at V and 1 base at J; junction bases unmatched: 14. This CDR3 is 18 amino acids long. Germline values: CDR1 LNHDA, CDR2 SQIVND (reference sequence). CDR3 nucleotide sequence: TGTGCCACCTCACGATCTACAGGGGGCAGATCTGGGGCCAACGTCCTGACTTTC. Translation: CATSRSTGGRSGANVLTF.

The chain joins TRBV5-1 to TRBJ1-1; 9 nucleotides line up with TRBD1. CDR1 is SGHRS, CDR2 YFSETQ, per germline. This CDR3 comprises 16 residues. With V trimmed by 7 bases and J by 5 bases, 15 bases remained unmatched. The CDR3 region has the DNA TGCGCCAGCCGAAATCCCGGGACAGGGAGGTGGACTGAAGCTTTCTTT. It encodes CASRNPGTGRWTEAFF.